This entry features one T cell receptor (beta chain) sequence. V was shortened by 11 bases and J by 2 bases, with 12 bases between the two germline ends. This CDR3 comprises 13 residues. The data originate from a study of blood T cell repertoires in COVID-19. At the level of the study: There were acute and convalescent COVID-19 samples, and they came from the United States, Italy and Spain. T cells, B-cell-depleted T cells, or PBMCs provided the cDNA or gDNA that served as material.

Original analysis: The assay estimated nucleated cells by amplifying reference gene primers. Clones were sequenced by immunoSEQ multiplex PCR, and TCRdb holds only the in-frame ones, with some missing. V and J calls and clone size are as listed in that table; D and trimming were resolved from the DNA. This table has approximately 390,000 clones, more than 70% appearing once. Seattle researchers signed up patients amid active infection and tracked them longitudinally. Sequenced sample: peripheral blood. V is TRBV12-3 or TRBV12-4 and J is TRBJ2-2; D is possibly TRBD2 (6 bases). This TCR came from a woman in her sixties with COVID-19, enrolled during active disease. CDR3 coding DNA: TGTGCCGCACAGGAGGGAAACACCGGGGAGCTGTTTTTT. Amino acid sequence: CAAQEGNTGELFF.